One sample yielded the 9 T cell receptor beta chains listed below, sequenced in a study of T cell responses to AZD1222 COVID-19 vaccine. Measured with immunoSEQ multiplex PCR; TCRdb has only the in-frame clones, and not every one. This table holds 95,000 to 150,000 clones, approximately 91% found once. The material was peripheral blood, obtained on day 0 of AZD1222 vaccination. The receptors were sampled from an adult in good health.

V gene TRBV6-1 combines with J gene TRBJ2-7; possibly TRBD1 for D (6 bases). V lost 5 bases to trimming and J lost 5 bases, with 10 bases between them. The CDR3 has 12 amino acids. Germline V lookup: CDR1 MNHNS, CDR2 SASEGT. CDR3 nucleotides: TGTGCCAGCAGTACCGACAGGCACGAGCAGTACTTC. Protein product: CASSTDRHEQYF.

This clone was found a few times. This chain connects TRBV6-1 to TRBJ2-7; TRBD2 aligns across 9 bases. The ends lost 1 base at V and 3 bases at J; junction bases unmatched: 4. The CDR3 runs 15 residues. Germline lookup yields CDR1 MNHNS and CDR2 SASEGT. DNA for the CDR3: TGTGCCAGCAGTGAAGGACTAGCGGTTTACTACGAGCAGTACTTC. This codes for CASSEGLAVYYEQYF.

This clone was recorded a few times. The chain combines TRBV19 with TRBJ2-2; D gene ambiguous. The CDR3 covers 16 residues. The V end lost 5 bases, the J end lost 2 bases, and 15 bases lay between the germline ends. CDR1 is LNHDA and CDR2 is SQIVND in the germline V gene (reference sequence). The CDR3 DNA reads TGTGCCAGTAGTCCCCAACTGGCAGGCAACACCGGGGAGCTGTTTTTT. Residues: CASSPQLAGNTGELFF.

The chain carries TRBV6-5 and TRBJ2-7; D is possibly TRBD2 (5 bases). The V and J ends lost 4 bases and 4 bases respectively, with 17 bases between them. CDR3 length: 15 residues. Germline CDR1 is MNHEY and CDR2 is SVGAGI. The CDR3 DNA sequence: TGTGCCAGCAGTTTAGGTGGTCTAGCTGAGTACGAGCAGTACTTC. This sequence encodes CASSLGGLAEYEQYF.

The CDR3 sequence: CASNNGGSRSQETQYF. The CDR3 nucleotides read TGTGCCAGCAACAACGGGGGGAGCAGGAGTCAAGAGACCCAGTACTTC. The V call is TRBV9, the J call TRBJ2-5, with 7 bases aligning to TRBD2. The germline V gene has CDR1 SGDLS and CDR2 YYNGEE. The V gene end was trimmed by 6 bases and the J gene end by 2 bases; junction bases not matched to a gene: 13. The CDR3 runs to 16 residues.

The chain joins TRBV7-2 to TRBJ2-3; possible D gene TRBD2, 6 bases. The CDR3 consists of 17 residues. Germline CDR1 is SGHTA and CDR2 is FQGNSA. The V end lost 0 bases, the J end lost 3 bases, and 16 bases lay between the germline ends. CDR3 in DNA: TGTGCCAGCAGCTTAGCTCGGGGGATAAGGGAGACAGATACGCAGTATTTT. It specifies CASSLARGIRETDTQYF.

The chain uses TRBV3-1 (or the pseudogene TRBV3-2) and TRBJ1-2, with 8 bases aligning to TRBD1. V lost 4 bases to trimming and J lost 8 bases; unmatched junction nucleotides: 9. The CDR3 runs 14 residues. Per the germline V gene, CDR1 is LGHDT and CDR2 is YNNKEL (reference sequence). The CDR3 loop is CASSPPGQGVGYTF. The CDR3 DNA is TGTGCCAGCAGCCCCCCCGGACAGGGTGTCGGCTACACCTTC.

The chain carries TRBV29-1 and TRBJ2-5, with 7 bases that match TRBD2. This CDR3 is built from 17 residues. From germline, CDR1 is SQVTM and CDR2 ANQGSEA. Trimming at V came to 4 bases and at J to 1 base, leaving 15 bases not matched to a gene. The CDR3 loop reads CSVGRPSAGTIQETQYF. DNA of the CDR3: TGCAGCGTTGGGCGGCCCTCAGCCGGGACTATCCAAGAGACCCAGTACTTC.

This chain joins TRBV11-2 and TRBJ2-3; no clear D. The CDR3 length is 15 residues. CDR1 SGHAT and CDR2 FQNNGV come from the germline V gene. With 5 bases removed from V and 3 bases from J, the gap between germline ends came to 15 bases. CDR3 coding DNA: TGTGCCAGCAGCCCGAGGACCCAGGCAACAGATACGCAGTATTTT. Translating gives CASSPRTQATDTQYF.